What follows are 21 T cell receptor beta chains derived from one specimen sequenced in a study of shared clonotypes between healthy human individuals. The repertoire was sequenced with immunoSEQ multiplex PCR; TCRdb's copy has only in-frame clones and lacks some. The table includes some 2,500,000 clones, 85% to 95% detected once. Material: naive CD4+ T cells from PBMCs. Subset noted: CD45RA+ positively selected. All receptors derive from a man in his late teens or twenties in good health. Some clones in this sample may be carry-over from other donors' samples.

The rearrangement uses TRBV28 and TRBJ2-7; 7 bases align to TRBD1. The CDR3 is made up of 13 amino acids. The germline V gene has CDR1 MDHEN and CDR2 SYDVKM. With V trimmed by 2 bases and J by 4 bases, 2 bases remained unmatched. This CDR3 is CASSLRGRYEQYF. The CDR3 nucleotides are TGTGCCAGCAGTTTAAGGGGGCGGTACGAGCAGTACTTC.

This clone was picked up a small number of times. Other DNA variants within this sample encode the same CDR3. The chain carries TRBV9 and TRBJ1-1; D remains unclear. CDR1 SGDLS and CDR2 YYNGEE come from the germline V gene. The CDR3 loop spans 14 amino acids. V lost 1 base to trimming and J lost 0 bases, with 7 bases between them. Here the CDR3 reads CASSVSGMNTEAFF. As DNA, the CDR3 is TGTGCCAGCAGCGTAAGTGGCATGAACACTGAAGCTTTCTTT.

This chain uses TRBV7-6 with TRBJ2-7, with TRBD2 matching 8 bases. The germline V gene encodes CDR1 SGHVS and CDR2 FNYEAQ. The CDR3 loop spans 18 amino acids. V trimming: 5 bases; J trimming: 2 bases; junction bases outside the gene matches: 17. The CDR3 spells CASSPIRGAPGGTYEQYF. The CDR3 DNA is TGTGCCAGCAGCCCCATCCGAGGGGCTCCGGGAGGGACCTACGAGCAGTACTTC.

This rearrangement joins TRBV2 to TRBJ2-7; TRBD2 might be the D (5 bases). The CDR3 covers 13 residues. Trimming pared 7 bases from V and 2 bases from J, leaving 12 bases between. Germline CDR1 reads SNHLY; CDR2 reads FYNNEI. The CDR3 coding sequence is TGTGCCAGCACGGGGTACAACCCCTACGAGCAGTACTTC. It codes for CASTGYNPYEQYF.

The chain recombines TRBV6-1 with TRBJ2-7; 7 bases agree with TRBD1. Trimming at V came to 6 bases and at J to 3 bases, leaving 5 bases not matched to a gene. The V gene's germline CDR1 is MNHNS and CDR2 SASEGT. The CDR3 extends over 13 amino acids. The CDR3 DNA is TGTGCCAGCAGCCCCAGGGGGAACTACGAGCAGTACTTC. Encoded protein: CASSPRGNYEQYF.

This chain uses TRBV28 with TRBJ1-2, with D possibly TRBD1 on 5 matching bases. The germline V gene encodes CDR1 MDHEN and CDR2 SYDVKM. V lost 4 bases and J 2 bases, leaving 11 bases between the germline ends. The CDR3 consists of 14 residues. The DNA for the CDR3 is TGTGCCAGCAGTTCCCAGGACAAGAACTATGGCTACACCTTC. This translates into CASSSQDKNYGYTF.

V gene TRBV28 combines with J gene TRBJ2-3; possibly TRBD2 for D (5 bases). The CDR3 totals 15 residues. Deletions cut 8 bases from V and 2 bases from J, with 17 bases between. The germline gives CDR1 MDHEN, CDR2 SYDVKM. CDR3 protein: CASSYGILDTDTQYF. As DNA, the CDR3 is TGTGCCAGCTCCTACGGGATTCTCGACACAGATACGCAGTATTTT.

The V and J genes are TRBV7-2 and TRBJ2-3; TRBD1 matches at 7 bases. The CDR3 runs to 14 residues. CDR1 SGHTA and CDR2 FQGNSA come from the germline V gene. Unmatched junction bases numbered 3, after V lost 4 bases and J lost 2 bases. The CDR3 coding sequence is TGTGCCAGCAGCTATGACAGGGTCACAGATACGCAGTATTTT. Amino acids: CASSYDRVTDTQYF.

The chain employs TRBV7-2 and TRBJ2-3; D is perhaps TRBD1 or TRBD2 (6 bases each). Trimming shortened V by 9 bases and J by 2 bases, and 12 bases separated the two germline ends. Germline V gene lookup returns CDR1 SGHTA and CDR2 FQGNSA. The CDR3 has 13 residues. As DNA, the CDR3 is TGTGCCAGGGACGGGGGCCTCACAGATACGCAGTATTTT. Translating it yields CARDGGLTDTQYF.

The V call is TRBV4-1, the J call TRBJ2-6; no firm D call. The CDR3 contains 21 residues. CDR1 MGHRA and CDR2 YSYEKL come from the germline V gene. V was shortened by 4 bases and J by 3 bases, with 28 bases between the two germline ends. The CDR3 coding sequence is TGCGCCAGCAGCCCCGTAACCGCCAGGTTCCGTGAGTTCGGTGGGGCCAACGTCCTGACTTTC. It is translated as CASSPVTARFREFGGANVLTF.

Comments on this clone: Within the sample, other DNA sequences also encode this same CDR3. The chain joins TRBV2 to TRBJ1-2, with D perhaps TRBD1 (5 bases). The CDR3 totals 13 residues. Germline V gives CDR1 SNHLY, CDR2 FYNNEI. V was pared by 2 bases and J by 7 bases, with 11 bases between. The CDR3 spells CASSERQGGGYTF. The DNA for the CDR3 is TGTGCCAGCAGTGAAAGGCAGGGAGGTGGCTACACCTTC.

The V gene is TRBV13, the J gene TRBJ1-1; D is undetermined. Trimming shortened V by 4 bases and J by 1 base, and 10 bases separated the two germline ends. The CDR3 is 14 residues long. Germline V lookup: CDR1 PRHDT, CDR2 FYEKMQ (reference sequence). CDR3 bases: TGTGCCAGCAGCTCCCGACGGGCGAACACTGAAGCTTTCTTT. Translation gives CASSSRRANTEAFF.

J is TRBJ2-2 and V is TRBV5-1; weak D call: TRBD2 (5 bases). This CDR3 has 13 residues. Trimming took off 1 base at V and 7 bases at J, with 8 bases between the two ends. CDR1 and CDR2 (germline): SGHRS, YFSETQ. CDR3 sequence: CASSLLAGGELFF. CDR3 nucleotide sequence: TGCGCCAGCAGCTTGCTGGCGGGCGGGGAGCTGTTTTTT.

This chain joins TRBV11-1 and TRBJ2-6; no definite D call. This CDR3 is built from 16 residues. The V gene lost 7 bases and the J gene lost 4 bases, with 17 bases spanning the gap. Per the germline V gene, CDR1 is SGHAT and CDR2 is FQDESV (reference sequence). As DNA, the CDR3 is TGTGCCAGCATCGGGCGGATAGCCGCCGGGGCCAACGTCCTGACTTTC. This sequence encodes CASIGRIAAGANVLTF.

The rearrangement links TRBV19 to TRBJ1-2, with TRBD1 as a possible D gene (5 bases). Germline-derived CDR1 and CDR2 are LNHDA and SQIVND (reference sequence). Trimming pared 5 bases from V and 4 bases from J, leaving 20 bases between. The CDR3 contains 16 residues. CDR3 region: CASSVAREGRRYGYTF. The CDR3 DNA is TGTGCCAGTAGTGTCGCCCGGGAGGGGCGCCGCTATGGCTACACCTTC.

This rearrangement joins TRBV28 to TRBJ2-1, with no clear D. V was pared by 8 bases and J by 6 bases, with 17 bases between. CDR1 MDHEN and CDR2 SYDVKM come from the germline V gene. The CDR3 is 14 residues long. CDR3 nucleotides: TGTGCCAGCTTGATAGACCCGAGGTCCAATGAGCAGTTCTTC. Protein product: CASLIDPRSNEQFF.

This sequence joins TRBV27 and TRBJ2-6; unclear D gene. The V end was cut by 3 bases, the J end by 4 bases, with 10 bases between. There are 15 residues in the CDR3. Per the germline V gene, CDR1 is MNHEY and CDR2 is SMNVEV (reference sequence). The CDR3 sequence is CASSFWADGANVLTF. Here the CDR3 DNA reads TGTGCCAGCAGTTTTTGGGCTGACGGGGCCAACGTCCTGACTTTC.

The chain couples TRBV28 to TRBJ2-4; D possibly uses TRBD1 or TRBD2 (6 bases each). Germline loops: CDR1 MDHEN, CDR2 SYDVKM. The V gene lost 2 bases and the J gene lost 1 base, with 15 bases spanning the gap. This CDR3 is built from 17 residues. The CDR3 protein is CASSLGGTREAKNIQYF. The CDR3 DNA is TGTGCCAGCAGTTTAGGGGGGACAAGGGAGGCCAAAAACATTCAGTACTTC.

The chain carries TRBV7-2 and TRBJ1-1, with TRBD1 as a possible D gene (6 bases). CDR3 length equals 15 residues. Per the germline V gene, CDR1 is SGHTA and CDR2 is FQGNSA. V lost 5 bases, J lost 6 bases, and 19 bases lay in between. CDR3 region: CASSPVRGAWAEAFF. The CDR3 DNA is TGTGCCAGCAGCCCCGTTAGGGGGGCCTGGGCTGAAGCTTTCTTT.

The chain has TRBV29-1 and TRBJ1-4, with 8 bases fitting TRBD1. Germline V lookup: CDR1 SQVTM, CDR2 ANQGSEA. The CDR3 extends over 13 amino acids. V lost 3 bases, J lost 7 bases, and 4 bases stayed unmatched. The CDR3 here is CSVDDRGGEKLFF. The CDR3 nucleotides read TGCAGCGTTGACGACAGGGGAGGTGAAAAACTGTTTTTT.

J is TRBJ2-1 and V is TRBV5-6; D is undetermined. CDR3 length: 15 amino acids. From germline, CDR1 is SGHDT and CDR2 YYEEEE. Deletions cut 5 bases from V and 8 bases from J, with 20 bases between. In DNA form, the CDR3 reads TGTGCCAGCAGTCTTTGGTTTTGGTCAACAGATGAGCAGTTCTTC. It is translated as CASSLWFWSTDEQFF.